Below are 25 T cell receptor beta chains sequenced from a single sample in a study of T cell responses to AZD1222 COVID-19 vaccine. Assay used: immunoSEQ multiplex PCR; TCRdb lists only in-frame clones, some missing. The sample shows fewer than 180,000 clones, 75% to 95% of them seen only once. Sequenced material: peripheral blood, taken 28 days after the second AZD1222 dose. The receptors stem from an adult who received the AZD1222 COVID-19 vaccine.

The V call is TRBV7-2, the J call TRBJ2-3; tentative D call: TRBD2 (5 bases). The CDR3 is 16 amino acids. CDR1 SGHTA and CDR2 FQGNSA come from the germline V gene. V lost 5 bases, J lost 1 base, and 16 bases lay in between. The CDR3 nucleotides read TGTGCCAGCAGCGTGACCGGCACTAGGGGCACAGATACGCAGTATTTT. This codes for CASSVTGTRGTDTQYF.

CDR3 amino acids: CASSQVRPPYEQYF. Written as DNA, the CDR3 is TGCGCCAGCAGCCAAGTGCGGCCGCCCTACGAGCAGTACTTC. The V and J genes are TRBV4-1 and TRBJ2-7; no firm D call. Germline V gene lookup returns CDR1 MGHRA and CDR2 YSYEKL. The V and J ends lost 1 base and 2 bases respectively, with 9 bases between them. The CDR3 runs to 14 residues.

The V call is TRBV20-1, the J call TRBJ2-3; no clear D gene. This CDR3 has 13 amino acids. V was clipped by 3 bases and J by 2 bases, with 9 bases between them. The germline V gene encodes CDR1 DFQATT and CDR2 SNEGSKA (reference sequence). This CDR3 reads CSASSESTDTQYF. Here the CDR3 DNA reads TGCAGTGCTAGTTCGGAATCCACAGATACGCAGTATTTT.

The rearrangement links TRBV9 to TRBJ1-4; no clear D. CDR1 and CDR2 (germline): SGDLS, YYNGEE. Between the trimmed V and J ends, which lost 3 bases and 8 bases, there was a span of 17 bases. The CDR3 is 15 amino acids. The CDR3 reads CASSGTLAVAEKLFF. The CDR3 DNA follows: TGTGCCAGCAGCGGCACGCTGGCCGTGGCCGAAAAACTGTTTTTT. The full variable domain, its missing parts supplied by reference TRBV9 and TRBJ1-4, is DSGVTQTPKHLITATGQRVTLRCSPRSGDLSVYWYQQSLDQGLQFLIQYYNGEERAKGNILERFSAQQFPDLHSELNLSSLELGDSALYFCASSGTLAVAEKLFFGSGTQLSVL.

The chain joins TRBV5-1 to TRBJ1-4; TRBD1 aligns across 10 bases. Looked up from germline, CDR1 is SGHRS and CDR2 is YFSETQ. This CDR3 has 16 residues. J was trimmed by 4 bases and V by 4 bases; bases with no gene match: 7. The CDR3 coding sequence is TGCGCCAGCAGCCCCGGGACAGGGGTAGATAATGAAAAACTGTTTTTT. Protein sequence: CASSPGTGVDNEKLFF.

This clone was observed once. The chain couples TRBV6-2 or TRBV6-3 to TRBJ2-1; 7 bases fit TRBD2. V lost 0 bases and J lost 12; bases outside the gene matches: 14. The CDR3 has 16 amino acids. Germline CDR1 and CDR2: MNHEY and SVGEGT. The chain's CDR3 is CASSYSNRLADQGQFF. Here the CDR3 DNA reads TGTGCCAGCAGTTACTCGAATAGGCTAGCGGATCAGGGGCAGTTCTTC.

The CDR3 nucleotides read TGCGCCAGCAGCACCTCGACAGGGGCGAACTACGAGCAGTACTTC. Its translation is CASSTSTGANYEQYF. This chain connects TRBV5-1 to TRBJ2-7, with 8 bases matching TRBD1. CDR1 is SGHRS, CDR2 YFSETQ, per germline. This CDR3 is built from 15 residues. J gave up 3 bases and V 4 bases, and 9 bases lay outside the gene matches.

V usage is TRBV19 and J usage is TRBJ1-1, with 8 bases lining up with TRBD1. This CDR3 has 14 residues. The germline V gene encodes CDR1 LNHDA and CDR2 SQIVND (reference sequence). J was trimmed by 7 bases and V by 3 bases; bases with no gene match: 7. CDR3 region: CASSMSGGRGEAFF. CDR3 DNA sequence: TGTGCCAGTAGTATGTCAGGGGGCAGAGGTGAAGCTTTCTTT.

The chain is built from TRBV19 and TRBJ1-5; 8 nucleotides line up with TRBD1. The CDR3 contains 15 residues. The V and J ends lost 3 bases and 5 bases, in that order; junction bases with no gene match: 6. From germline, CDR1 is LNHDA and CDR2 SQIVND (reference sequence). CDR3 loop: CASSISQDRDQPQHF. CDR3 bases: TGTGCCAGTAGTATTTCGCAGGACAGGGATCAGCCCCAGCATTTT.

The rearrangement joins TRBV6-2 or TRBV6-3 to TRBJ2-7; D unclear. V lost 6 bases to trimming and J lost 2 bases, with 8 bases between them. The CDR3 runs 12 residues. CDR1 and CDR2 from the germline V gene are MNHEY and SVGEGT. The CDR3 bases are TGTGCCAGCAGCAACCCCCCCTACGAGCAGTACTTC. Translated: CASSNPPYEQYF.

In DNA, the CDR3 is TGTGCCAGCAGTTTATCGCTCAACTGGAATGAGCAGTTCTTC. It encodes CASSLSLNWNEQFF. This chain links TRBV28 with TRBJ2-1; unclear D gene. V lost 1 base to trimming and J lost 7 bases, with 11 bases between them. Germline CDR1 reads MDHEN; CDR2 reads SYDVKM. This CDR3 has 14 residues. Based on the CDR3 plus reference TRBV28 and TRBJ2-1, the full variable domain is DVKVTQSSRYLVKRTGEKVFLECVQDMDHENMFWYRQDPGLGLRLIYFSYDVKMKEKGDIPEGYSVSREKKERFSLILESASTNQTSMYLCASSLSLNWNEQFFGPGTRLTVL.

The chain combines TRBV5-5 with TRBJ2-3, with a tentative D call TRBD1 (5 bases). V was trimmed by 3 bases and J by 0 bases, leaving 14 bases between them. In germline, CDR1 is SGHKS, CDR2 YYEKEE (reference sequence). The length of the CDR3 is 16 residues. CDR3 DNA sequence: TGTGCCAGCAGCTCCCTGAGACAGACTAGCACAGATACGCAGTATTTT. Its protein is CASSSLRQTSTDTQYF.

The chain joins TRBV27 to TRBJ1-5; a possible D gene is TRBD1 (5 bases). Germline CDR1 reads MNHEY; CDR2 reads SMNVEV (reference sequence). The CDR3 sequence is 14 residues long. V lost 4 bases and J 2 bases, leaving 9 bases between the germline ends. The CDR3 spells CASSSLGGNQPQHF. CDR3 nucleotide sequence: TGTGCCAGCAGTTCACTAGGGGGCAATCAGCCCCAGCATTTT.

This clone showed up just a few times. The rearrangement joins TRBV3-1 (or the pseudogene TRBV3-2) to TRBJ2-1; TRBD2 agrees at 14 bases. The germline gives CDR1 LGHDT, CDR2 YNNKEL (reference sequence). The CDR3 has 16 residues. V lost 4 bases, J lost 4 bases, and 3 bases stayed unmatched. The CDR3 sequence: CASSLGLAGVYNEQFF. The CDR3 DNA sequence: TGTGCCAGCAGCCTGGGACTAGCGGGAGTGTACAATGAGCAGTTCTTC.

The chain uses TRBV10-3 and TRBJ2-2; no reliable D call. Germline-derived CDR1 and CDR2 are ENHRY and SYGVKD. The CDR3 contains 16 residues. V shed 2 bases and J shed 0 bases, with 10 bases lying between them. In DNA form, the CDR3 reads TGTGCCATCAGTGAGAGGCAGCTCGCGAACACCGGGGAGCTGTTTTTT. Its translation: CAISERQLANTGELFF.

The chain uses TRBV6-5 and TRBJ2-3; D is uncertain. Germline assignment: CDR1 MNHEY and CDR2 SVGAGI. The CDR3 is 14 residues long. V was pared by 2 bases and J by 5 bases, with 11 bases between. The CDR3 here is CASSYQFLGDTQYF. The CDR3 region has the DNA TGTGCCAGCAGTTACCAATTCTTGGGAGATACGCAGTATTTT.

This clone was detected only once. This rearrangement joins TRBV6-5 to TRBJ1-3, with D hard to call. Trimming left V 0 bases short and J 1 base short, with 10 bases between. Germline CDR1 and CDR2: MNHEY and SVGAGI. The CDR3 spans 16 residues. Here the CDR3 reads CASSYSDRASGNTIYF. CDR3 nucleotides: TGTGCCAGCAGTTACTCGGATCGCGCTTCTGGAAACACCATATATTTT.

The chain couples TRBV5-1 to TRBJ2-5; 10 bases agree with TRBD2. Germline V gene data show CDR1 as SGHRS and CDR2 as YFSETQ. This CDR3 has 17 residues. V lost 0 bases to trimming and J lost 5 bases; unmatched junction nucleotides: 10. CDR3 sequence (DNA): TGCGCCAGCAGCTTGGGGCCACGACTAGCGGGTCTGGAGACCCAGTACTTC. Translation gives CASSLGPRLAGLETQYF.

V and J are TRBV5-1 and TRBJ2-7; 7 bases map to TRBD2. Germline assignment: CDR1 SGHRS and CDR2 YFSETQ. This CDR3 comprises 14 residues. Losses at the gene ends were 4 bases for V and 4 bases for J; bases not matched to a gene: 8. CDR3 nucleotides: TGCGCCAGCAGCCGAACCGGGGGAGGGTACGAGCAGTACTTC. This codes for CASSRTGGGYEQYF.

This clone was recorded only once. The CDR3 nucleotides are TGCGCCAGCAGCGGTACCGGGACAGCCCAGGCCATGGATGGCTACACCTTC. It codes for CASSGTGTAQAMDGYTF. The chain couples TRBV5-1 to TRBJ1-2; 7 positions agree with TRBD1. CDR1 SGHRS and CDR2 YFSETQ come from the germline V gene. With V trimmed by 4 bases and J by 6 bases, 18 bases remained unmatched. The CDR3 is made up of 17 amino acids.

This chain connects TRBV19 to TRBJ1-4; a weak D match, TRBD1 (5 bases). The CDR3 extends over 17 amino acids. V lost 3 bases, J lost 8 bases, and 22 bases lay in between. Germline-derived CDR1 and CDR2 are LNHDA and SQIVND (reference sequence). The CDR3 region has the DNA TGTGCCAGTAGTATCTTACGGCTGGGGGGAAGAGGGGAAAAACTGTTTTTT. Translating gives CASSILRLGGRGEKLFF.

The chain carries TRBV6-1 and TRBJ1-1; no firm D call. Germline CDR1 and CDR2: MNHNS and SASEGT. This CDR3 is 15 amino acids long. V lost 0 bases to trimming and J lost 6 bases, with 14 bases between them. For the CDR3, the DNA is TGTGCCAGCAGTGAAGCCGGGTCGCGGAGCGCTGAAGCTTTCTTT. It specifies CASSEAGSRSAEAFF.

The rearrangement uses TRBV6-1 and TRBJ1-2; weak D call: TRBD1 (5 bases). With 1 base removed from V and 2 bases from J, the gap between germline ends came to 11 bases. The CDR3 contains 15 residues. The V gene's germline CDR1 is MNHNS and CDR2 SASEGT. As DNA, the CDR3 is TGTGCCAGCAGTGAAGGGCAGGGACGGAACTATGGCTACACCTTC. Amino acid sequence: CASSEGQGRNYGYTF.

The chain uses TRBV5-4 and TRBJ2-5, with D tentatively TRBD2 (5 bases). With 1 base removed from V and 4 bases from J, the gap between germline ends came to 8 bases. The CDR3 runs to 13 residues. Germline V CDR1 and CDR2: SGHNT, YYREEE (reference sequence). Written as DNA, the CDR3 is TGTGCCAGCAGCTTGAGGGAGAGAGAGACCCAGTACTTC. This codes for CASSLRERETQYF.

The chain links TRBV7-2 to TRBJ2-3; 8 bases map to TRBD2. Germline CDR1 reads SGHTA; CDR2 reads FQGNSA. V was pared by 1 base and J by 3 bases, with 9 bases of the junction left unmatched. The CDR3 sequence is 17 residues long. The CDR3 DNA follows: TGTGCCAGCAGCTTAGTTGGAGCGGGAGCCCTGACAGATACGCAGTATTTT. It translates to CASSLVGAGALTDTQYF.